The 9 T cell receptor beta chains below come from one sample, sequenced in a study of T cells in Graves' hyperthyroidism and ophthalmopathy. TCR beta CDR3 region amplification was performed from RNA transcripts. First-round RT-PCR targeting the TCR CDR3 was performed with the HTBI primer set. Each CDR3 protein is one row after TCRdb ran MiXCR on the multiplex PCR reads. The table includes some 570,000 distinct CDR3 sequences, 17% detected once. Sequences were obtained from blood. These receptors came from a woman aged 18-29 years with Graves' ophthalmopathy.

This clonotype was counted only a few times. One end of the junction does not line up with germline, which may come from a read error. The chain employs TRBV9 and TRBJ2-7, with 9 bases lining up with TRBD2. Germline V gives CDR1 SGDLS, CDR2 YYNGEE. The CDR3 length is 15 residues. In DNA, the CDR3 is TGTGCCAGCAGTGTAGCGGGAGCCGGGTCCTACGAGCAGTACTTC. It translates to CASSVAGAGSYEQYF.

This clonotype was observed a handful of times. The chain couples TRBV29-1 to TRBJ1-3, with TRBD1 identical over 8 bases. Germline trimming cut 0 bases from V and 0 bases from J; bases unmatched to any gene: 10. Germline V gene lookup returns CDR1 SQVTM and CDR2 ANQGSEA. The CDR3 covers 18 residues. The CDR3 sequence: CSVEDETGASFSGNTIYF. The CDR3, as DNA: TGCAGCGTTGAAGATGAGACAGGGGCGTCTTTCTCTGGAAACACCATATATTTT.

There are many counts of this clonotype. The rearrangement joins TRBV5-1 to TRBJ1-1; tentatively, D is TRBD1 (6 bases). V dropped 6 bases and J dropped 5 bases, with 20 bases sitting between them. Germline-derived CDR1 and CDR2 are SGHRS and YFSETQ. CDR3 length equals 15 residues. In DNA, the CDR3 is TGCGCCAGCACAAGAAGGGGGGGGGTTGAGACTGAAGCTTTCTTT. Encoded protein: CASTRRGGVETEAFF.

V is TRBV6-1 and J is TRBJ2-1; D call uncertain. Looked up from germline, CDR1 is MNHNS and CDR2 is SASEGT. V shed 5 bases and J shed 7 bases, with 9 bases lying between them. The CDR3 extends over 12 amino acids. CDR3 sequence: CASSTPENEQFF. CDR3 in DNA: TGTGCCAGCAGTACCCCAGAGAATGAGCAGTTCTTC.

This chain uses TRBV19 with TRBJ1-5; 9 nucleotides agree with TRBD1. J lost 0 bases, V lost 7 bases, and 7 bases had no gene match. CDR1 is LNHDA and CDR2 is SQIVND in the germline V gene (reference sequence). This CDR3 region has 16 residues. CDR3 sequence reads: CASKPPGQGSNQPQHF. The CDR3 nucleotides are TGTGCCAGTAAACCGCCGGGACAGGGTAGCAATCAGCCCCAGCATTTT.

The sample holds many counts of this clonotype. CDR3 sequence reads: CASSYSIGYEQYF. The CDR3 nucleotides read TGTGCCAGCAGTTACTCGATAGGGTACGAGCAGTACTTC. The chain couples TRBV6-2 or TRBV6-3 to TRBJ2-7, with D uncertain. The ends were cut back, 0 bases at V and 4 bases at J, with 7 bases in the middle. CDR3 length equals 13 residues. The germline V gene encodes CDR1 MNHEY and CDR2 SVGEGT.

This clonotype has ten or more counts. V and J are TRBV6-2 or TRBV6-3 and TRBJ1-6; tentatively, D is TRBD1 (5 bases). Per the germline V gene, CDR1 is MNHEY and CDR2 is SVGEGT. CDR3 length: 16 amino acids. With 7 bases removed from V and 7 bases from J, the gap between germline ends came to 20 bases. The CDR3 DNA follows: TGTGCCAGCACCCCCAAGGTGGGGGAAGTGAATTCACCCCTCCACTTT. It translates to CASTPKVGEVNSPLHF.

This clonotype has at least ten counts. The J gene is TRBJ2-1, the V gene TRBV2; the match to TRBD2 covers 9 bases. Per germline, CDR1 SNHLY and CDR2 FYNNEI. The CDR3 sequence is 18 residues long. V gave up 2 bases and J gave up 4 bases; unmatched junction bases: 12. CDR3 region: CASSELAGGPKPYNEQFF. DNA of the CDR3: TGTGCCAGCAGTGAACTCGCGGGGGGGCCAAAACCGTACAATGAGCAGTTCTTC.

CDR3 in amino acids: CSAARIPNTEAFF. The CDR3 DNA reads as TGCAGTGCGGCCAGGATACCGAACACTGAAGCTTTCTTT. This rearrangement joins TRBV20-1 to TRBJ1-1; D unclear. Germline V lookup: CDR1 DFQATT, CDR2 SNEGSKA (reference sequence). The CDR3 has 13 amino acids. The germline V and J ends were trimmed by 6 bases and 1 base, with 12 bases remaining between them.